The 27 T cell receptor beta chains presented below share a single source sample, sequenced in a study of T cell repertoires in cytomegalovirus infection. Their antigens are not known. TCRdb re-analysed the reads in MiXCR, keeping a single row per CDR3 protein. The repertoire holds about a million distinct CDR3 sequences, with more than 25% as singletons. The material sequenced was cultured CD8+ T cells from PBMCs, taken from culture after CMV antigen stimulation. The source of these receptors is a human donor in good health (CMV status not recorded). Some clones in this sample may be carry-over from other donors' samples.

Only one count was recorded for this clonotype. This sequence joins TRBV20-1 and TRBJ1-4, with 8 positions matching TRBD1. The CDR3 is 13 amino acids. CDR1 DFQATT and CDR2 SNEGSKA come from the germline V gene (reference sequence). With V trimmed by 3 bases and J by 7 bases, 4 bases remained unmatched. For the CDR3, the DNA is TGCAGTGCTAGGGACAGGGAAGGTGAAAAACTGTTTTTT. Its protein product is CSARDREGEKLFF.

The V and J genes are TRBV20-1 and TRBJ1-2; no clear D. Per germline, CDR1 DFQATT and CDR2 SNEGSKA (reference sequence). Trimming shortened V by 5 bases and J by 5 bases, and 9 bases separated the two germline ends. The CDR3 has 11 residues. The CDR3 protein is CSAWQCYGYTF. CDR3 sequence (DNA): TGCAGTGCTTGGCAGTGTTATGGCTACACCTTC.

The chain couples TRBV7-9 to TRBJ1-4; D call uncertain. Germline CDR1 reads SEHNR; CDR2 reads FQNEAQ (reference sequence). This CDR3 contains 16 residues. V lost 1 base and J 0 bases, leaving 9 bases between the germline ends. CDR3 bases: TGTGCCAGCAGCTTAGTTAAGGTCGCAACTAATGAAAAACTGTTTTTT. Translating gives CASSLVKVATNEKLFF.

This sequence joins TRBV10-2 and TRBJ1-2, with D possibly TRBD1 on 6 matching bases. V was trimmed by 11 bases and J by 5 bases, leaving 12 bases between them. CDR3 length: 11 amino acids. Germline CDR1 reads WSHSY; CDR2 reads SAAADI. CDR3 DNA: TGCGCCGGCGGGACACCATATGGCTACACCTTC. The encoded protein is CAGGTPYGYTF.

In this sample, this clonotype turned up many times. V usage is TRBV7-8 and J usage is TRBJ2-4; D may be TRBD2 (5 bases). Trimming pared 5 bases from V and 5 bases from J, leaving 28 bases between. Germline V gene sequence: CDR1 SGHVS, CDR2 FQNEAQ. CDR3 length equals 19 residues. The CDR3 DNA follows: TGTGCCAGCAGCGCGAGGGTTGCTTACTCCCTGCGAGACGAAAACATTCAGTACTTC. Its protein product is CASSARVAYSLRDENIQYF. The entire variable domain, with the rest obtained from reference TRBV7-8 and TRBJ2-4, is as follows: GAGVSQSPRYKVAKRGQDVALRCDPISGHVSLFWYQQALGQGPEFLTYFQNEAQLDKSGLPSDRFFAERPEGSVSTLKIQRTQQEDSAVYLCASSARVAYSLRDENIQYFGAGTRLSVL.

CDR3 region: CAISERRTSGRASYNEQFF. Written as DNA, the CDR3 is TGTGCCATCAGTGAGCGTCGGACTAGCGGGCGAGCTTCTTACAATGAGCAGTTCTTC. This chain links TRBV10-3 with TRBJ2-1; 11 nucleotides line up with TRBD2. Germline assignment: CDR1 ENHRY and CDR2 SYGVKD. This CDR3 spans 19 amino acids. V shed 2 bases and J 4 bases; nucleotides not matched to a gene: 13.

The J gene is TRBJ2-3, the V gene TRBV7-3; D ambiguous. Germline V gene data show CDR1 as SGHTA and CDR2 as FQGTGA. V lost 4 bases and J 6 bases, leaving 14 bases between the germline ends. This CDR3 comprises 14 residues. CDR3 region: CASSSSAVWDTQYF. The CDR3 bases are TGTGCCAGCAGCTCTTCAGCCGTCTGGGATACGCAGTATTTT.

This clonotype was picked up a small number of times. V usage is TRBV13 and J usage is TRBJ2-7; no clear D gene. The CDR3 is made up of 14 amino acids. Germline CDR1 is PRHDT and CDR2 is FYEKMQ (reference sequence). V was cut by 4 bases and J by 1 base, with 11 bases left in between. DNA for the CDR3: TGTGCCAGCAGCTCCCCGACGGAGTCCTACGAGCAGTACTTC. This sequence encodes CASSSPTESYEQYF. The entire variable domain, with the rest obtained from reference TRBV13 and TRBJ2-7, is as follows: AAGVIQSPRHLIKEKRETATLKCYPIPRHDTVYWYQQGPGQDPQFLISFYEKMQSDKGSIPDRFSAQQFSDYHSELNMSSLELGDSALYFCASSSPTESYEQYFGPGTRLTVT.

J is TRBJ1-2 and V is TRBV12-3 or TRBV12-4; D call uncertain. V lost 2 bases and J lost 7, with 14 bases in between. The CDR3 spans 14 residues. The CDR3 DNA is TGTGCCAGCAGTTTAATCCTCAGGTCCGCTGGCTACACCTTC. It codes for CASSLILRSAGYTF.

A note on this clonotype: At one end, the junction sequence differs from germline, possibly due to a read error. The V gene is TRBV6-1, the J gene TRBJ2-1; 7 bases fit TRBD1. This CDR3 contains 16 residues. Per germline, CDR1 MNHNS and CDR2 SASEGT. This CDR3 reads CTSSQGSDRDHNEQFF. CDR3 sequence (DNA): TGTACCAGCAGTCAGGGCAGTGACAGGGACCACAATGAGCAGTTCTTC.

This clonotype was picked up a small number of times. This chain connects TRBV4-2 to TRBJ2-1; 9 positions agree with TRBD2. CDR3 length: 18 residues. In germline, CDR1 is LGHNA, CDR2 YNFKEQ. With 3 bases clipped from V and 3 bases from J, the junction kept 12 bases outside the gene matches. CDR3 DNA sequence: TGTGCCAGCAGCCAGGCCCTTCCCGGGACTAGCATCTACAATGAGCAGTTCTTC. Protein sequence: CASSQALPGTSIYNEQFF.

A few counts support this clonotype. The V gene is TRBV4-1, the J gene TRBJ1-5, with unresolved D. Trimming cost V 0 bases and J 0 bases, with 9 bases left between them. The CDR3 loop spans 16 amino acids. Germline values: CDR1 MGHRA, CDR2 YSYEKL. The CDR3 DNA reads TGCGCCAGCAGCCAAGACACGGCAGTTAGCAATCAGCCCCAGCATTTT. This sequence encodes CASSQDTAVSNQPQHF.

This rearrangement joins TRBV29-1 to TRBJ1-3, with 7 bases identical to TRBD1. The trim removed 2 bases at V and 7 bases at J, leaving 5 bases unmatched. This CDR3 comprises 13 residues. Germline CDR1 and CDR2: SQVTM and ANQGSEA. CDR3 sequence reads: CSVESGGSNTIYF. CDR3 sequence (DNA): TGCAGCGTTGAATCAGGGGGGAGTAACACCATATATTTT.

The genes are TRBV13 and TRBJ1-2, with 12 bases matching TRBD1. The ends lost 5 bases at V and 8 bases at J; junction bases unmatched: 9. CDR1 is PRHDT and CDR2 is FYEKMQ in the germline V gene (reference sequence). The CDR3 has 15 residues. CDR3 coding DNA: TGTGCCAGCAGCCGAGGGACAGGGGGCCCCTGGGGCTACACCTTC. Its protein product is CASSRGTGGPWGYTF.

CDR3 sequence: CASSLGVASYTDTQYF. For the CDR3, the DNA is TGTGCCAGCAGCTTAGGAGTAGCTTCGTACACAGATACGCAGTATTTT. This rearrangement joins TRBV7-9 to TRBJ2-3; D ambiguous. Trimming removed 1 base at V and 2 bases at J, with 13 bases between. The CDR3 sequence is 16 residues long. In germline, CDR1 is SEHNR, CDR2 FQNEAQ (reference sequence). The variable domain in full, with the rest retrieved from reference TRBV7-9 and TRBJ2-3, is DTGVSQNPRHKITKRGQNVTFRCDPISEHNRLYWYRQTLGQGPEFLTYFQNEAQLEKSRLLSDRFSAERPKGSFSTLEIQRTEQGDSAMYLCASSLGVASYTDTQYFGPGTRLTVL.

J is TRBJ2-7 and V is TRBV2; 7 nucleotides align to TRBD1. With V trimmed by 11 bases and J by 0 bases, 10 bases remained unmatched. This CDR3 contains 14 residues. The germline V gene encodes CDR1 SNHLY and CDR2 FYNNEI. In DNA, the CDR3 is TGTGCCCGCCAACTCCGACAGGGCTCCTACGAGCAGTACGTC. Its translation: CARQLRQGSYEQYV.

This chain joins TRBV6-1 and TRBJ1-1; D call uncertain. The germline CDR1 and CDR2 sequences are MNHNS and SASEGT. V shed 6 bases and J shed 3 bases, with 11 bases lying between them. This CDR3 has 13 residues. The DNA for the CDR3 is TGTGCCAGCAGCCCATATGTATACACTGAAGCTTTCTTT. Its translation: CASSPYVYTEAFF.

This sequence joins TRBV4-1 and TRBJ1-5, with D possibly matching TRBD1 (5 bases). Per germline, CDR1 MGHRA and CDR2 YSYEKL. The V gene lost 0 bases and the J gene lost 5 bases, with 8 bases spanning the gap. The CDR3 contains 14 residues. The DNA of the CDR3 is TGCGCCAGCAGCCAAGACAGGGCTCATCAGCCCCAGCATTTT. The encoded protein is CASSQDRAHQPQHF.

The rearrangement uses TRBV20-1 and TRBJ1-2; 8 positions match TRBD1. The length of the CDR3 is 12 residues. CDR1 is DFQATT, CDR2 SNEGSKA, per germline (reference sequence). In nucleotides, the CDR3 is TGCAGGATGGGACAGGCTAACTATGGCTACACCTTC. Protein sequence: CRMGQANYGYTF.

A few counts support this clonotype. The chain is built from TRBV7-9 and TRBJ2-1; 7 bases map to TRBD2. Trimming removed 6 bases from V and 1 base from J; junction bases left unmatched: 12. Germline V gene sequence: CDR1 SEHNR, CDR2 FQNEAQ (reference sequence). The CDR3 runs to 17 residues. CDR3 in DNA: TGTGCCAGCAGTCCCCCTTTAGCGCGGGGGTCCTACAATGAGCAGTTCTTC. Protein product: CASSPPLARGSYNEQFF. The full variable domain, rest sourced from reference TRBV7-9 and TRBJ2-1, is DTGVSQNPRHKITKRGQNVTFRCDPISEHNRLYWYRQTLGQGPEFLTYFQNEAQLEKSRLLSDRFSAERPKGSFSTLEIQRTEQGDSAMYLCASSPPLARGSYNEQFFGPGTRLTVL.

The chain carries TRBV15 and TRBJ2-1; 7 bases agree with TRBD2. V lost 2 bases, J lost 10 bases, and 5 bases stayed unmatched. The germline V gene has CDR1 LNHNV and CDR2 YYDKDF (reference sequence). This CDR3 has 13 residues. The DNA for the CDR3 is TGTGCCACCAGCAGATCTAGGCGGGAGGAGCAGTTCTTC. Encoded protein: CATSRSRREEQFF. Full variable domain (missing parts from reference TRBV15 and TRBJ2-1): DAMVIQNPRYQVTQFGKPVTLSCSQTLNHNVMYWYQQKSSQAPKLLFHYYDKDFNNEADTPDNFQSRRPNTSFCFLDIRSPGLGDTAMYLCATSRSRREEQFFGPGTRLTVL.

In this sample, this clonotype turned up a few times. V gene TRBV6-2 or TRBV6-3 combines with J gene TRBJ2-3; TRBD2 agrees at 7 bases. This CDR3 is 17 amino acids long. Trimming took 1 base from V and 1 from J; bases not matched to a gene: 8. Germline V CDR1 and CDR2: MNHEY, SVGEGT. CDR3 in DNA: TGTGCCAGCAGTTACTTAACTACGGGGGGAGGCACAGATACGCAGTATTTT. It is translated as CASSYLTTGGGTDTQYF.

The V and J genes are TRBV3-1 and TRBJ1-2; perhaps TRBD1 as D (5 bases). This CDR3 has 17 amino acids. V dropped 0 bases and J dropped 10 bases, with 24 bases sitting between them. Germline CDR1 is LGHDT and CDR2 is YNNKEL (reference sequence). CDR3 DNA sequence: TGTGCCAGCAGCCAAGAGGGTCACAAGGGGCCGCTCTGGGACTACACCTTC. Translated, it gives CASSQEGHKGPLWDYTF. Full variable domain (outside the CDR3, taken from reference TRBV3-1 and TRBJ1-2): DTAVSQTPKYLVTQMGNDKSIKCEQNLGHDTMYWYKQDSKKFLKIMFSYNNKELIINETVPNRFSPKSPDKAHLNLHINSLELGDSAVYFCASSQEGHKGPLWDYTFGSGTRLTVV.

Comments on this clonotype: A junction end diverges from the germline sequence, so it may reflect a read error. The chain links TRBV7-6 to TRBJ2-3, with 12 nucleotides matching TRBD2. The germline gives CDR1 SGHVS, CDR2 FNYEAQ. The CDR3 totals 15 residues. CDR3: CVSSPTSGGPDTQYF. The DNA of the CDR3 is TGTGTCAGCAGCCCTACTAGCGGGGGGCCGGATACGCAGTATTTT.

The chain recombines TRBV4-3 with TRBJ2-1, with 8 bases matching TRBD1. Germline assignment: CDR1 LGHNA and CDR2 YSLEER. Germline trimming cut 8 bases from V and 8 bases from J; bases unmatched to any gene: 5. The CDR3 length is 12 residues. The CDR3 sequence: CASGQGAHEQFF. In DNA form, the CDR3 reads TGCGCCAGCGGGCAGGGGGCCCATGAGCAGTTCTTC.

This clonotype appeared a few times. V is TRBV27 and J is TRBJ1-4; D gene unclear. Germline V gives CDR1 MNHEY, CDR2 SMNVEV (reference sequence). Trimming shortened V by 7 bases and J by 8 bases, and 8 bases separated the two germline ends. The CDR3 has 11 amino acids. CDR3 loop: CASIVREKLFF. The CDR3 region has the DNA TGTGCCAGCATTGTTAGAGAAAAACTGTTTTTT.

The genes are TRBV7-9 and TRBJ2-3; possibly TRBD1 or TRBD2 for D (5 bases each). The CDR3 has 15 residues. Trimming left V 0 bases short and J 8 bases short, with 15 bases between. CDR1 is SEHNR and CDR2 is FQNEAQ in the germline V gene (reference sequence). The CDR3 DNA follows: TGTGCCAGCAGCTTAGCGCAGGGTGGGAGAGGTACGCAGTATTTT. It specifies CASSLAQGGRGTQYF.